The 20 T cell receptor beta chains below were found in one sample sequenced in a study of CD8+ T cells in alopecia areata. Extracted RNA was reverse transcribed, and the resulting cDNA served as sequencing template. Repertoires were generated with immunoSEQ multiplex PCR, while TCRdb's copy carries only in-frame clones and drops some. The table lists 100,000 to 150,000 clones, about 57% of them singletons. This material consisted of CD4+ T cells sorted from blood, taken at week 0. All receptors come from a human donor with alopecia areata.

The table lists this clone with a few counts. V is TRBV5-1 and J is TRBJ2-2, with D perhaps given as TRBD1 or TRBD2 (5 bases each). This CDR3 spans 14 amino acids. Trimming pared 0 bases from V and 4 bases from J, leaving 7 bases between. CDR1 SGHRS and CDR2 YFSETQ come from the germline V gene. This CDR3 reads CASSLDGGTGELFF. The CDR3 region has the DNA TGCGCCAGCAGCTTGGATGGGGGCACCGGGGAGCTGTTTTTT. The variable domain in full, completed from reference TRBV5-1 and TRBJ2-2, reads KAGVTQTPRYLIKTRGQQVTLSCSPISGHRSVSWYQQTPGQGLQFLFEYFSETQRNKGNFPGRFSGRQFSNSRSEMNVSTLELGDSALYLCASSLDGGTGELFFGEGSRLTVL.

With regard to this clone: Other DNA sequences in this specimen translate into the identical CDR3. The chain has TRBV27 and TRBJ2-7; tentatively, D is TRBD2 (6 bases). CDR1 is MNHEY and CDR2 is SMNVEV in the germline V gene (reference sequence). CDR3 size: 15 residues. Trimming removed 6 bases from V and 0 bases from J, with 15 bases in between. The CDR3 loop is CASSRAGRSSYEQYF. The DNA for the CDR3 is TGTGCCAGCAGCCGAGCGGGTAGGAGCTCCTACGAGCAGTACTTC.

The chain uses TRBV4-1 and TRBJ2-5; 11 nucleotides align to TRBD2. Looked up from germline, CDR1 is MGHRA and CDR2 is YSYEKL. V lost 0 bases, J lost 4 bases, and 1 base stayed unmatched. The length of the CDR3 is 15 residues. The CDR3 loop is CASSQDGLAGETQYF. The DNA of the CDR3 is TGCGCCAGCAGCCAAGATGGACTAGCGGGAGAGACCCAGTACTTC.

The CDR3 DNA reads TGTGCCTGGAGTGTAAGGCTAGCGGGAGGACATGAGCAGTTCTTC. Translated: CAWSVRLAGGHEQFF. This chain links TRBV30 with TRBJ2-1; 11 positions agree with TRBD2. V lost 0 bases to trimming and J lost 8 bases; unmatched junction nucleotides: 6. This CDR3 has 15 amino acids. Looked up from germline, CDR1 is GTSNPN and CDR2 is SVGIG (reference sequence).

V is TRBV29-1 and J is TRBJ1-1, with TRBD1 matching over 8 bases. The CDR3 loop spans 16 amino acids. V was pared by 0 bases and J by 0 bases, with 6 bases of the junction left unmatched. Germline V CDR1 and CDR2: SQVTM, ANQGSEA. DNA of the CDR3: TGCAGCGTTGAAGATAGCACAGGGGGACTGAACACTGAAGCTTTCTTT. It yields the protein CSVEDSTGGLNTEAFF. Looking up the rest from reference TRBV29-1 and TRBJ1-1 gives the full variable domain: SAVISQKPSRDICQRGTSLTIQCQVDSQVTMMFWYRQQPGQSLTLIATANQGSEATYESGFVIDKFPISRPNLTFSTLTVSNMSPEDSSIYLCSVEDSTGGLNTEAFFGQGTRLTVV.

This CDR3 reads CATSNPRELRFEQFF. In DNA, the CDR3 is TGTGCCACCAGCAACCCCAGAGAACTCCGGTTTGAGCAGTTCTTC. The gene calls are TRBV15 and TRBJ2-1; D not certain. The CDR3 sequence is 15 residues long. With 4 bases removed from V and 9 bases from J, the gap between germline ends came to 19 bases. Germline V CDR1 and CDR2: LNHNV, YYDKDF (reference sequence).

The chain employs TRBV6-6 and TRBJ2-7; the D gene is possibly TRBD1 (6 bases). This CDR3 is 13 amino acids long. Germline V CDR1 and CDR2: MNHNY, SVGAGI (reference sequence). Trimming shortened V by 3 bases and J by 5 bases, and 11 bases separated the two germline ends. CDR3 sequence reads: CASSYSGDDEQYF. The CDR3 DNA reads as TGTGCCAGCAGTTATTCAGGGGACGACGAGCAGTACTTC.

This chain links TRBV6-6 with TRBJ2-2; no clear D. The germline V gene has CDR1 MNHNY and CDR2 SVGAGI (reference sequence). CDR3 length equals 14 residues. Trimming shortened V by 7 bases and J by 0 bases, and 9 bases separated the two germline ends. The DNA of the CDR3 is TGTGCCAGCATTGGTATCGCGAACACCGGGGAGCTGTTTTTT. Translating gives CASIGIANTGELFF.

V is TRBV2 and J is TRBJ2-2; D is unresolved. The germline V gene encodes CDR1 SNHLY and CDR2 FYNNEI. Between the trimmed V and J ends, which lost 4 bases and 1 base, there was a span of 10 bases. This CDR3 contains 15 residues. As DNA, the CDR3 is TGTGCCAGCAGTGTTATTTCTTTGAACACCGGGGAGCTGTTTTTT. Amino acid sequence: CASSVISLNTGELFF.

The chain recombines TRBV19 with TRBJ2-7; possibly TRBD1 for D (5 bases). From germline, CDR1 is LNHDA and CDR2 SQIVND (reference sequence). This CDR3 is built from 15 residues. Deletions cut 9 bases from V and 7 bases from J, with 25 bases between. The CDR3 sequence is CASSRITQGRVEQYF. DNA of the CDR3: TGTGCCAGCTCCCGAATTACCCAGGGTAGAGTAGAGCAGTACTTC.

This clone was recorded a few times. The V gene is TRBV6-1, the J gene TRBJ2-2, with D perhaps matching TRBD1 or TRBD2 (6 bases each). The CDR3 extends over 18 amino acids. Deletions cut 0 bases from V and 0 bases from J, with 14 bases between. Per the germline V gene, CDR1 is MNHNS and CDR2 is SASEGT. The CDR3 sequence is CASSEALGGAANTGELFF. CDR3 bases: TGTGCCAGCAGTGAAGCGCTCGGGGGCGCCGCGAACACCGGGGAGCTGTTTTTT.

J is TRBJ2-6 and V is TRBV5-1; D is perhaps TRBD2 (6 bases). CDR3 length equals 15 residues. Between the trimmed V and J ends, which lost 4 bases and 4 bases, there was a span of 12 bases. Germline-derived CDR1 and CDR2 are SGHRS and YFSETQ. The CDR3 loop is CASSGGVDGANVLTF. The CDR3 DNA follows: TGCGCCAGCAGCGGAGGGGTGGACGGGGCCAACGTCCTGACTTTC.

The chain combines TRBV5-1 with TRBJ1-2; 7 bases fit TRBD1. CDR1 and CDR2 (germline): SGHRS, YFSETQ. The CDR3 is made up of 15 amino acids. With 5 bases clipped from V and 4 bases from J, the junction kept 11 bases outside the gene matches. CDR3 sequence reads: CASRFGTAVVYGYTF. In DNA, the CDR3 is TGCGCCAGCAGGTTCGGGACAGCTGTAGTCTATGGCTACACCTTC.

The chain employs TRBV27 and TRBJ1-1; D is perhaps TRBD1 (5 bases). The CDR3 is 15 residues long. CDR1 and CDR2 (germline): MNHEY, SMNVEV (reference sequence). V was pared by 3 bases and J by 1 base, with 12 bases between. Here the CDR3 DNA reads TGTGCCAGCAGTTTCTCGGGACGGGCGAACACTGAAGCTTTCTTT. Protein product: CASSFSGRANTEAFF.

The chain links TRBV10-3 to TRBJ2-3, with D perhaps TRBD1 (5 bases). The V gene lost 0 bases and the J gene lost 2 bases, with 9 bases spanning the gap. The CDR3 extends over 15 amino acids. The V gene's germline CDR1 is ENHRY and CDR2 SYGVKD. The DNA of the CDR3 is TGTGCCATCAGTGAGTCCAGGGAATTCACAGATACGCAGTATTTT. Translated: CAISESREFTDTQYF.

The rearrangement links TRBV7-6 to TRBJ2-3; D is perhaps TRBD2 (5 bases). The CDR3 extends over 16 amino acids. The V end was cut by 2 bases, the J end by 5 bases, with 17 bases between. CDR1 and CDR2 (germline): SGHVS, FNYEAQ. CDR3 amino acids: CASSLRPFGNGDTQYF. For the CDR3, the DNA is TGTGCCAGCAGCTTAAGACCCTTCGGGAATGGAGATACGCAGTATTTT.

The J gene is TRBJ2-2, the V gene TRBV4-2, with a weak D call TRBD2 (5 bases). CDR3 length equals 15 residues. Trimming took 3 bases from V and 3 from J, leaving 11 bases between them. Germline CDR1 is LGHNA and CDR2 is YNFKEQ. CDR3 nucleotides: TGTGCCAGCAGCCAGACCGGGATAGACACCGGGGAGCTGTTTTTT. Translated: CASSQTGIDTGELFF.

This rearrangement joins TRBV9 to TRBJ1-2; D is unclear. The CDR3 length is 13 residues. The V end was cut by 4 bases, the J end by 4 bases, with 11 bases between. Germline values: CDR1 SGDLS, CDR2 YYNGEE. CDR3 region: CASSSGPSYGYTF. The DNA of the CDR3 is TGTGCCAGCAGCTCGGGCCCCAGCTATGGCTACACCTTC.

V gene TRBV5-1 combines with J gene TRBJ1-6, with TRBD1 matching over 7 bases. The CDR3 is 14 amino acids. With V trimmed by 9 bases and J by 7 bases, 10 bases remained unmatched. CDR1 is SGHRS, CDR2 YFSETQ, per germline. The CDR3 bases are TGCGCCACCTCGTCCGGGACAGAAAATTCACCCCTCCACTTT. Its protein is CATSSGTENSPLHF.

This clone occurred a few times. The genes are TRBV19 and TRBJ2-3, with 8 bases identical to TRBD2. J gave up 0 bases and V 6 bases, and 8 bases lay outside the gene matches. The germline V gene encodes CDR1 LNHDA and CDR2 SQIVND (reference sequence). There are 16 residues in the CDR3. Here the CDR3 reads CASSTLLAASTDTQYF. CDR3 in DNA: TGTGCCAGTAGCACCTTACTAGCGGCTAGCACAGATACGCAGTATTTT.